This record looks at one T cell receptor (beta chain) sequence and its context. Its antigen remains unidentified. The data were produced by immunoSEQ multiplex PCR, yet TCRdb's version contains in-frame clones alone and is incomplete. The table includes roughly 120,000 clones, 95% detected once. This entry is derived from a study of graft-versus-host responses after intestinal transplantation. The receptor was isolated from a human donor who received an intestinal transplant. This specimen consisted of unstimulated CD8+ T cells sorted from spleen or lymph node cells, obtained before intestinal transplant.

CDR3 nucleotides: TGTGCCAGCAGTGAATTGAGGGGGCCCCACACAGATACGCAGTATTTT. It is translated as CASSELRGPHTDTQYF. The chain recombines TRBV25-1 with TRBJ2-3; 7 bases are a match to TRBD1. V lost 1 base, J lost 2 bases, and 6 bases stayed unmatched. The CDR3 has 16 amino acids. Germline V gene data show CDR1 as MGHDK and CDR2 as SYGVNS.